What follows are 25 T cell receptor beta chains derived from one specimen sequenced in a study of blood T cell repertoires in COVID-19. Sequencing was performed with immunoSEQ multiplex PCR; in TCRdb, only in-frame clones are kept and a portion is missing. The data show about 280,000 clones, around nine tenths seen once. What was sequenced was PBMCs or T cells enriched from blood (not recorded which). The receptors derive from a middle-aged woman who had recovered from COVID-19.

The CDR3 loop reads CASSIDLPSAFYEQYF. The CDR3 DNA is TGTGCCAGTAGTATAGATCTGCCTAGCGCTTTCTACGAGCAGTACTTC. The chain couples TRBV19 to TRBJ2-7, with a weak D call TRBD2 (6 bases). The germline V gene has CDR1 LNHDA and CDR2 SQIVND (reference sequence). The CDR3 spans 16 residues. Trimming removed 0 bases at V and 3 bases at J, with 15 bases between.

This clone has just one count. The V and J genes are TRBV18 and TRBJ2-7; TRBD1 aligns across 8 bases. With 3 bases clipped from V and 3 bases from J, the junction kept 13 bases outside the gene matches. The germline gives CDR1 KGHSH, CDR2 LQKENI. This CDR3 has 17 residues. CDR3 in amino acids: CASSPGQVLPDGYEQYF. DNA for the CDR3: TGTGCCAGCTCACCGGGACAGGTGCTCCCGGACGGCTACGAGCAGTACTTC.

This clone appeared once. The J gene is TRBJ1-4, the V gene TRBV28, with D perhaps TRBD1 (5 bases). V lost 7 bases to trimming and J lost 2 bases, with 17 bases between them. CDR3 length: 16 residues. The germline V gene has CDR1 MDHEN and CDR2 SYDVKM. Here the CDR3 reads CASTPGGSRTNEKLFF. In nucleotides, the CDR3 is TGTGCCAGCACCCCCGGGGGGTCGAGGACTAATGAAAAACTGTTTTTT.

The rearrangement joins TRBV18 to TRBJ2-1; 11 nucleotides agree with TRBD2. J gave up 5 bases and V 0 bases, and 3 bases lay outside the gene matches. From germline, CDR1 is KGHSH and CDR2 LQKENI. There are 16 residues in the CDR3. CDR3 sequence: CASSPPGTSGNNEQFF. The CDR3 DNA follows: TGTGCCAGCTCACCACCCGGGACTAGCGGCAACAATGAGCAGTTCTTC.

The gene calls are TRBV28 and TRBJ1-2; 8 nucleotides agree with TRBD1. This CDR3 comprises 21 residues. V shed 6 bases, J shed 0 bases, and the junction held 24 bases outside the gene matches. Germline values: CDR1 MDHEN, CDR2 SYDVKM. Here the CDR3 DNA reads TGTGCCAGCAGCCCCATGGGCCCCTCCGGGACAGGCACTTCGGCTAACTATGGCTACACCTTC. This encodes CASSPMGPSGTGTSANYGYTF.

The chain is built from TRBV5-1 and TRBJ2-2; TRBD1 matches 10 bases. CDR3 length: 20 residues. Germline loops: CDR1 SGHRS, CDR2 YFSETQ. The trim removed 2 bases at V and 0 bases at J, leaving 13 bases unmatched. The DNA of the CDR3 is TGCGCCAGCAGCTTAGGGGGGACAGGGGCCACTCTTGCGAACACCGGGGAGCTGTTTTTT. Translating it yields CASSLGGTGATLANTGELFF.

This chain connects TRBV2 to TRBJ1-3; perhaps TRBD1 as D (5 bases). V was clipped by 7 bases and J by 4 bases, with 14 bases between them. The CDR3 spans 14 residues. Per germline, CDR1 SNHLY and CDR2 FYNNEI. Here the CDR3 reads CASKSRVYGNTIYF. The CDR3 nucleotides read TGTGCCAGCAAGAGCAGGGTGTACGGAAACACCATATATTTT.

The V gene is TRBV7-8, the J gene TRBJ1-6; D ambiguous. CDR1 SGHVS and CDR2 FQNEAQ come from the germline V gene. CDR3 length: 14 amino acids. Trimming cost V 5 bases and J 7 bases, with 12 bases left between them. CDR3 loop: CASSPRLTNSPLHF. The CDR3 DNA follows: TGTGCCAGCAGCCCAAGACTTACCAATTCACCCCTCCACTTT.

The rearrangement joins TRBV19 to TRBJ2-5; maybe TRBD1 (7 bases). Germline V lookup: CDR1 LNHDA, CDR2 SQIVND (reference sequence). V was clipped by 5 bases and J by 4 bases, with 17 bases between them. The CDR3 contains 15 residues. CDR3 loop: CASSWQGGGIETQYF. For the CDR3, the DNA is TGTGCCAGTAGTTGGCAGGGGGGAGGAATAGAGACCCAGTACTTC.

CDR3 DNA: TGTGCCAGCGGAGATAGCTCCTACGAGCAGTACTTC. Amino acid sequence: CASGDSSYEQYF. The chain is built from TRBV28 and TRBJ2-7; no reliable D call. This CDR3 spans 12 amino acids. Germline V gene data show CDR1 as MDHEN and CDR2 as SYDVKM. V dropped 8 bases and J dropped 0 bases, with 8 bases sitting between them.

J is TRBJ2-1 and V is TRBV12-3 or TRBV12-4; 10 positions agree with TRBD2. The junction had 3 bases not matched to a gene; V was cut back by 6 bases and J by 10 bases. The CDR3 has 12 amino acids. The CDR3 spells CASRGTSAEQFF. The DNA for the CDR3 is TGTGCCAGCAGGGGGACTAGCGCCGAGCAGTTCTTC.

The chain couples TRBV3-1 (or the pseudogene TRBV3-2) to TRBJ1-4, with a weak D call TRBD1 (6 bases). The germline V gene encodes CDR1 LGHDT and CDR2 YNNKEL (reference sequence). V shed 4 bases and J shed 10 bases, with 16 bases lying between them. The CDR3 spans 14 residues. DNA for the CDR3: TGTGCCAGCAGCCGGGGGCGGGAGGCGGGAAAACTGTTTTTT. This codes for CASSRGREAGKLFF.

This chain links TRBV7-2 with TRBJ1-3; 7 bases fit TRBD1. Germline-derived CDR1 and CDR2 are SGHTA and FQGNSA. CDR3 length equals 15 residues. Trimming cost V 5 bases and J 0 bases; bases outside gene matches: 4. CDR3 region: CASSAQGSSGNTIYF. The CDR3 DNA sequence: TGTGCCAGCAGCGCACAGGGGAGCTCTGGAAACACCATATATTTT. The full variable domain, its missing parts supplied by reference TRBV7-2 and TRBJ1-3, is GAGVSQSPSNKVTEKGKDVELRCDPISGHTALYWYRQSLGQGLEFLIYFQGNSAPDKSGLPSDRFSAERTGGSVSTLTIQRTQQEDSAVYLCASSAQGSSGNTIYFGEGSWLTVV.

The rearrangement joins TRBV6-5 to TRBJ1-5; possibly TRBD1 for D (6 bases). Per germline, CDR1 MNHEY and CDR2 SVGAGI. Trimming took 6 bases from V and 10 from J, leaving 22 bases between them. The CDR3 consists of 15 residues. CDR3 coding DNA: TGTGCCAGCAGCTCTACCTCCCCGGGACAACTTCCCCAGCATTTT. Translation: CASSSTSPGQLPQHF.

V is TRBV9 and J is TRBJ1-3; a weak D match, TRBD1 (6 bases). V gave up 0 bases and J gave up 2 bases, with 6 bases separating them. Germline V lookup: CDR1 SGDLS, CDR2 YYNGEE. The length of the CDR3 is 14 residues. The CDR3 sequence is CASSVGGPGNTIYF. DNA for the CDR3: TGTGCCAGCAGCGTAGGGGGGCCTGGAAACACCATATATTTT.

V usage is TRBV6-6 and J usage is TRBJ1-1; D remains ambiguous. V lost 5 bases to trimming and J lost 6 bases, with 13 bases between them. Germline V CDR1 and CDR2: MNHNY, SVGAGI (reference sequence). The CDR3 totals 13 residues. The CDR3 reads CASSQTWLSEAFF. The CDR3, as DNA: TGTGCCAGCAGTCAAACATGGTTGTCTGAAGCTTTCTTT.

The V and J genes are TRBV18 and TRBJ1-1; D gene unclear. Trimming left V 2 bases short and J 1 base short, with 5 bases between. The CDR3 has 13 residues. Germline CDR1 reads KGHSH; CDR2 reads LQKENI. In nucleotides, the CDR3 is TGTGCCAGCTCACCAGCAGGGAACACTGAAGCTTTCTTT. Translation: CASSPAGNTEAFF.

Notes on this clone: A read error may produce the germline difference seen at one junction end. The chain joins TRBV19 to TRBJ2-2; 8 bases are shared with TRBD1. Germline V lookup: CDR1 LNHDA, CDR2 SQIVND (reference sequence). The CDR3 runs to 15 residues. CDR3 protein: CASRIGQGNTGELFF. CDR3 in DNA: TGTGCCAGTAGGATAGGACAGGGGAACACCGGGGAGCTGTTTTTT.

The V call is TRBV10-1, the J call TRBJ2-1; 8 positions match TRBD2. The trim removed 3 bases at V and 4 bases at J, leaving 5 bases unmatched. The CDR3 runs 15 residues. The V gene's germline CDR1 is WNHNN and CDR2 SYGVQD (reference sequence). The CDR3 is CASSEPGGSYNEQFF. CDR3 bases: TGCGCCAGCAGTGAACCGGGAGGGTCTTACAATGAGCAGTTCTTC.

This rearrangement joins TRBV30 to TRBJ2-4, with a possible D match to TRBD1 (6 bases). The CDR3 has 15 residues. In germline, CDR1 is GTSNPN, CDR2 SVGIG (reference sequence). Trimming removed 1 base at V and 3 bases at J, with 13 bases between. CDR3 residues: CAWSGGGQSKNIQYF. The DNA for the CDR3 is TGTGCCTGGAGTGGAGGCGGACAGAGCAAAAACATTCAGTACTTC.

This chain links TRBV9 with TRBJ2-3, with D hard to call. V lost 1 base and J 2 bases, leaving 11 bases between the germline ends. The CDR3 has 15 residues. CDR1 and CDR2 (germline): SGDLS, YYNGEE. CDR3 residues: CASSVSDGYTDTQYF. The CDR3 coding sequence is TGTGCCAGCAGCGTAAGTGACGGGTACACAGATACGCAGTATTTT. The entire variable domain, with the rest obtained from reference TRBV9 and TRBJ2-3, is as follows: DSGVTQTPKHLITATGQRVTLRCSPRSGDLSVYWYQQSLDQGLQFLIQYYNGEERAKGNILERFSAQQFPDLHSELNLSSLELGDSALYFCASSVSDGYTDTQYFGPGTRLTVL.

The chain joins TRBV2 to TRBJ2-1, with D possibly being TRBD2 (6 bases). Germline V gives CDR1 SNHLY, CDR2 FYNNEI. CDR3 size: 15 residues. V was trimmed by 7 bases and J by 4 bases, leaving 17 bases between them. As DNA, the CDR3 is TGTGCCAGCAACGCAGCGGGTTCAACTTACAATGAGCAGTTCTTC. This translates into CASNAAGSTYNEQFF.

The chain links TRBV13 to TRBJ2-7; 13 bases fit TRBD2. CDR1 is PRHDT, CDR2 FYEKMQ, per germline (reference sequence). The length of the CDR3 is 18 residues. With 4 bases clipped from V and 1 base from J, the junction kept 10 bases outside the gene matches. Written as DNA, the CDR3 is TGTGCCAGCAGCTCTAGGACCTCGGGACTAGCGGGATCCTACGAGCAGTACTTC. Its protein product is CASSSRTSGLAGSYEQYF. The full variable domain, in which reference TRBV13 and TRBJ2-7 provide the parts outside the CDR3, is AAGVIQSPRHLIKEKRETATLKCYPIPRHDTVYWYQQGPGQDPQFLISFYEKMQSDKGSIPDRFSAQQFSDYHSELNMSSLELGDSALYFCASSSRTSGLAGSYEQYFGPGTRLTVT.

This chain links TRBV28 with TRBJ2-1; D remains ambiguous. Trimming stripped 2 bases from V and 0 bases from J, with 8 bases between. Germline V gene data show CDR1 as MDHEN and CDR2 as SYDVKM. The CDR3 loop spans 15 amino acids. The CDR3 region is CASSLLGHSYNEQFF. The DNA for the CDR3 is TGTGCCAGCAGTTTACTGGGCCACTCCTACAATGAGCAGTTCTTC.

This clone was seen a handful of times. V and J are TRBV6-1 and TRBJ2-5, with 7 bases fitting TRBD1. This CDR3 is 15 amino acids long. V shed 3 bases, J shed 4 bases, and the junction held 8 bases outside the gene matches. CDR1 is MNHNS, CDR2 SASEGT, per germline. The CDR3 loop is CASSDPTGLRETQYF. The CDR3 bases are TGTGCCAGCAGTGACCCGACAGGGTTGCGAGAGACCCAGTACTTC.